The 23 T cell receptor beta chains presented below share a single source sample, sequenced in a study of technical replicates of blood from a few donors. Profiled with immunoSEQ multiplex PCR; TCRdb holds only in-frame clones, not every one. The sample lists some 47,000 clones, approximately 90% seen once, with under 4% in the top ten. The sample consisted of PBMCs. The receptor source for this set is a human donor in good health. Some clones in this sample may be carry-over from other donors' samples.

The chain has TRBV29-1 and TRBJ2-1; weak D call: TRBD2 (5 bases). Germline CDR1 reads SQVTM; CDR2 reads ANQGSEA. There are 14 residues in the CDR3. Trimming removed 5 bases from V and 6 bases from J, with 17 bases in between. The CDR3 coding sequence is TGCAGCGTTTTGCTTAGAGGGAGTGGCAATGAGCAGTTCTTC. Translated, it gives CSVLLRGSGNEQFF.

The sample holds one count of this clone. J is TRBJ2-5 and V is TRBV6-1; D might be TRBD2 (6 bases). V gave up 2 bases and J gave up 0 bases, with 13 bases separating them. CDR1 and CDR2 from the germline V gene are MNHNS and SASEGT. CDR3 length: 16 amino acids. For the CDR3, the DNA is TGTGCCAGCAGTGAAAGTGGCAGACTAGACCAAGAGACCCAGTACTTC. Its protein is CASSESGRLDQETQYF.

This chain joins TRBV7-3 and TRBJ2-1; D might be TRBD2 (7 bases). The V end lost 1 base, the J end lost 7 bases, and 14 bases lay between the germline ends. The CDR3 has 15 residues. CDR1 is SGHTA and CDR2 is FQGTGA in the germline V gene. The CDR3 DNA reads TGTGCCAGCAGCTTAAGGGGGGGGGCAGTAAATGAGCAGTTCTTC. Its translation: CASSLRGGAVNEQFF. The complete variable domain, with remaining parts taken from reference TRBV7-3 and TRBJ2-1, reads GAGVSQTPSNKVTEKGKYVELRCDPISGHTALYWYRQSLGQGPEFLIYFQGTGAADDSGLPNDRFFAVRPEGSVSTLKIQRTERGDSAVYLCASSLRGGAVNEQFFGPGTRLTVL.

The rearrangement links TRBV7-2 to TRBJ1-2; a possible D gene is TRBD1 (6 bases). From germline, CDR1 is SGHTA and CDR2 FQGNSA. The CDR3 loop spans 16 amino acids. V lost 0 bases and J lost 8, with 19 bases in between. CDR3 bases: TGTGCCAGCAGCTTAGCGACAGGATCTGGAGTATACGGCTACACCTTC. This encodes CASSLATGSGVYGYTF. The complete variable domain, with remaining parts taken from reference TRBV7-2 and TRBJ1-2, reads GAGVSQSPSNKVTEKGKDVELRCDPISGHTALYWYRQSLGQGLEFLIYFQGNSAPDKSGLPSDRFSAERTGGSVSTLTIQRTQQEDSAVYLCASSLATGSGVYGYTFGSGTRLTVV.

This rearrangement joins TRBV5-6 to TRBJ1-3, with D possibly being TRBD1 (5 bases). Trimming stripped 0 bases from V and 2 bases from J, with 12 bases between. This CDR3 is 16 amino acids long. From germline, CDR1 is SGHDT and CDR2 YYEEEE. For the CDR3, the DNA is TGTGCCAGCAGCTTGGGTTGGAGGGGTACTGGAAACACCATATATTTT. This translates into CASSLGWRGTGNTIYF.

The V gene is TRBV2, the J gene TRBJ2-7; D is unresolved. The CDR3 consists of 13 residues. From germline, CDR1 is SNHLY and CDR2 FYNNEI. Trimming stripped 7 bases from V and 7 bases from J, with 17 bases between. This CDR3 reads CASKYAESWEQYF. The CDR3 coding sequence is TGTGCCAGCAAATATGCGGAGTCCTGGGAGCAGTACTTC.

The gene calls are TRBV6-1 and TRBJ1-2; D gene unclear. The CDR3 runs 12 residues. Trimming took 4 bases from V and 8 from J, leaving 11 bases between them. Germline CDR1 reads MNHNS; CDR2 reads SASEGT. The CDR3 region has the DNA TGTGCCAGCAGTGCGGGATTTGAGGGCTACACCTTC. This sequence encodes CASSAGFEGYTF.

CDR3 sequence reads: CASSVGREGDEQYF. In DNA, the CDR3 is TGTGCCAGCAGCGTCGGGAGGGAAGGGGACGAGCAGTACTTC. The rearrangement joins TRBV13 to TRBJ2-7, with 8 bases lining up with TRBD2. With V trimmed by 5 bases and J by 5 bases, 8 bases remained unmatched. Germline-derived CDR1 and CDR2 are PRHDT and FYEKMQ (reference sequence). CDR3 length: 14 residues.

This clone has just one count. This chain links TRBV19 with TRBJ1-5; 9 bases map to TRBD1. The V segment lost 4 bases and the J segment 4 bases; nucleotides outside the gene matches: 11. There are 17 residues in the CDR3. Germline CDR1 LNHDA, CDR2 SQIVND (reference sequence). The CDR3 sequence is CASSSPAGTGKNQPQHF. The DNA of the CDR3 is TGTGCCAGTAGTAGTCCTGCCGGGACAGGGAAGAATCAGCCCCAGCATTTT.

The chain combines TRBV4-1 with TRBJ2-3; 14 bases agree with TRBD2. Trimming took 4 bases from V and 7 from J; bases not matched to a gene: 10. CDR3 size: 17 residues. From germline, CDR1 is MGHRA and CDR2 YSYEKL. The DNA for the CDR3 is TGCGCCAGCAGCCGTCCCGGGACTAGCGGGAGTAGAAATACGCAGTATTTT. Its translation: CASSRPGTSGSRNTQYF.

The V gene is TRBV6-4, the J gene TRBJ2-7; D ambiguous. V was clipped by 10 bases and J by 5 bases, with 9 bases between them. The CDR3 is 10 residues long. Looked up from germline, CDR1 is MRHNA and CDR2 is SNTAGT. CDR3 sequence reads: CATRANEQYF. The CDR3, as DNA: TGTGCCACCCGAGCGAACGAGCAGTACTTC.

This chain links TRBV7-9 with TRBJ1-1, with 10 bases matching TRBD1. The CDR3 sequence is 14 residues long. Unmatched junction bases numbered 6, after V lost 5 bases and J lost 6 bases. Germline CDR1 SEHNR, CDR2 FQNEAQ (reference sequence). The CDR3: CASSPTGQGPEAFF. The CDR3 region has the DNA TGTGCCAGCAGCCCAACGGGACAGGGGCCTGAAGCTTTCTTT.

This chain connects TRBV7-8 to TRBJ1-6; D not resolved. Germline CDR1 and CDR2: SGHVS and FQNEAQ. V lost 5 bases and J lost 13, with 12 bases in between. The CDR3 extends over 12 amino acids. In DNA, the CDR3 is TGTGCCAGCAGCATGACCCGGGGTCCCCTCCACTTT. Protein sequence: CASSMTRGPLHF.

The rearrangement links TRBV27 to TRBJ1-1; D ambiguous. The CDR3 contains 14 residues. The germline gives CDR1 MNHEY, CDR2 SMNVEV (reference sequence). V lost 5 bases and J lost 1, with 11 bases in between. Here the CDR3 DNA reads TGTGCCAGCAGTCCTACCATCGGGAACACTGAAGCTTTCTTT. Its protein product is CASSPTIGNTEAFF.

The V gene is TRBV2, the J gene TRBJ1-4; no reliable D call. This CDR3 spans 13 amino acids. The V end lost 4 bases, the J end lost 8 bases, and 11 bases lay between the germline ends. Germline V CDR1 and CDR2: SNHLY, FYNNEI. The CDR3: CASSAGNLEKLFF. CDR3 bases: TGTGCCAGCAGTGCGGGGAATCTAGAAAAACTGTTTTTT.

This clone came up once. The chain combines TRBV7-9 with TRBJ1-1; a possible D gene is TRBD1 (5 bases). With 2 bases removed from V and 2 bases from J, the gap between germline ends came to 6 bases. This CDR3 contains 13 residues. From germline, CDR1 is SEHNR and CDR2 FQNEAQ (reference sequence). CDR3: CASSLQGNTEAFF. The CDR3 DNA reads TGTGCCAGCAGCTTACAGGGAAACACTGAAGCTTTCTTT.

This clone has only one observation. The chain couples TRBV2 to TRBJ1-1; 7 bases match TRBD1. CDR3 length: 16 residues. V lost 11 bases, J lost 3 bases, and 18 bases stayed unmatched. Germline assignment: CDR1 SNHLY and CDR2 FYNNEI. The CDR3, as DNA: TGTGCCTCAGCAGGGGGGAAGGGACCAGGGGACACTGAAGCTTTCTTT. It specifies CASAGGKGPGDTEAFF.

This chain links TRBV5-1 with TRBJ2-4; TRBD1 agrees at 7 bases. Germline trimming cut 4 bases from V and 14 bases from J; bases unmatched to any gene: 9. CDR1 is SGHRS and CDR2 is YFSETQ in the germline V gene. The CDR3 is 12 amino acids. CDR3 coding DNA: TGCGCCAGCAGCCCAGGGACAGAGTTCAAGTACTTC. This encodes CASSPGTEFKYF.

The chain combines TRBV4-1 with TRBJ1-2; D remains ambiguous. With 6 bases removed from V and 0 bases from J, the gap between germline ends came to 14 bases. This CDR3 has 15 residues. The germline gives CDR1 MGHRA, CDR2 YSYEKL. CDR3 loop: CASSHSTNANYGYTF. CDR3 sequence (DNA): TGCGCCAGCAGTCACAGCACCAACGCTAACTATGGCTACACCTTC.

This clone showed up many times. The J gene is TRBJ1-1, the V gene TRBV7-2, with 12 bases lining up with TRBD1. Germline values: CDR1 SGHTA, CDR2 FQGNSA. V was clipped by 6 bases and J by 5 bases; unmatched bases: 16. CDR3 length equals 18 residues. CDR3 amino acids: CASSPYSRDRGLYTEAFF. CDR3 bases: TGTGCCAGCAGTCCCTATTCACGGGACAGGGGGCTTTATACTGAAGCTTTCTTT. The full variable domain, rest sourced from reference TRBV7-2 and TRBJ1-1, is GAGVSQSPSNKVTEKGKDVELRCDPISGHTALYWYRQSLGQGLEFLIYFQGNSAPDKSGLPSDRFSAERTGGSVSTLTIQRTQQEDSAVYLCASSPYSRDRGLYTEAFFGQGTRLTVV.

The gene calls are TRBV7-8 and TRBJ1-3; D call uncertain. Trimming stripped 5 bases from V and 9 bases from J, with 17 bases between. This CDR3 has 14 amino acids. Germline-derived CDR1 and CDR2 are SGHVS and FQNEAQ. As DNA, the CDR3 is TGTGCCAGCAGCCTAGACCCGATCTCGGGCACCATATATTTT. Translation gives CASSLDPISGTIYF. Variable domain in full (rest from reference TRBV7-8 and TRBJ1-3): GAGVSQSPRYKVAKRGQDVALRCDPISGHVSLFWYQQALGQGPEFLTYFQNEAQLDKSGLPSDRFFAERPEGSVSTLKIQRTQQEDSAVYLCASSLDPISGTIYFGEGSWLTVV.

The V call is TRBV25-1, the J call TRBJ1-5; unclear D gene. The CDR3 runs to 14 residues. Germline CDR1 and CDR2: MGHDK and SYGVNS. Trimming removed 7 bases from V and 1 base from J, with 11 bases in between. The CDR3: CASTPPGSNQPQHF. The CDR3 nucleotides are TGTGCCAGCACCCCCCCGGGGAGCAATCAGCCCCAGCATTTT.

This clone was recorded only once. The chain carries TRBV6-5 and TRBJ1-3; D is possibly TRBD1 (5 bases). V lost 7 bases to trimming and J lost 5 bases, with 18 bases between them. The length of the CDR3 is 15 residues. Germline V lookup: CDR1 MNHEY, CDR2 SVGAGI. The CDR3 DNA sequence: TGTGCCAGCAAGGAGCGACAGTTTGGCCGAAACACCATATATTTT. This codes for CASKERQFGRNTIYF.